In this sample, the clone carrying this T cell receptor beta chain turned up many times. The antigen is undetermined. These data belong to a study of T cell clonality in common variable immunodeficiency. The study, taken as a whole, reports: Common variable immunodeficiency TCR beta sequences reportedly had fewer deletions and N-nucleotide insertions.

Clones were read by immunoSEQ multiplex PCR, and TCRdb kept only the in-frame ones, dropping some. The repertoire consists of approximately 52,000 clones, none detected only once. Patients and controls were mostly of Caucasian heritage. This sequence was found in a person aged 18 to 75 in good health. The specimen sequenced was peripheral blood mononuclear cells.

CDR3 amino acids: CAWSIAGRLVVDEQFF. CDR3 DNA, as far as it was read: TGTGCCTGGAGCATCGCGGGGAGGTTGGTTGTCGATGAG. V usage is TRBV30 and J usage is TRBJ2-1; possibly TRBD2 for D (6 bases). Read coverage stops 3 residues before the CDR3 terminus; the germline J gene supplies the remainder. Germline CDR1 reads GTSNPN; CDR2 reads SVGIG (reference sequence). The CDR3 spans 16 residues. V was trimmed by 3 bases and J by 8 bases, leaving 23 bases between them.